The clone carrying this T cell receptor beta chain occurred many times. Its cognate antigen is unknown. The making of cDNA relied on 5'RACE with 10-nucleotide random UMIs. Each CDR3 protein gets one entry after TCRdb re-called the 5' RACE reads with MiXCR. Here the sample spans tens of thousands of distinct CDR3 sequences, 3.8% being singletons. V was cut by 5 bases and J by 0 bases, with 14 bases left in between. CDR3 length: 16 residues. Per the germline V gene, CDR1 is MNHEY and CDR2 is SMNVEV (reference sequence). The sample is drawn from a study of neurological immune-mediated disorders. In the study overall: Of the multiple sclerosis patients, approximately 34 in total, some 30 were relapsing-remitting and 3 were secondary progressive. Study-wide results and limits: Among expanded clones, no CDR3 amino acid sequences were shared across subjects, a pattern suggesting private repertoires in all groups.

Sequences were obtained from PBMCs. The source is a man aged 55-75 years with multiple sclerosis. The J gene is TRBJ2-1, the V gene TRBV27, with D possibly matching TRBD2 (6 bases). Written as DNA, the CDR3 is TGTGCCAGCAGTCTCAATCGGGAGCTCTCCTACAATGAGCAGTTCTTC. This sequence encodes CASSLNRELSYNEQFF.